The 21 T cell receptor beta chains presented below share a single source sample, sequenced in a study of T cell responses to AZD1222 COVID-19 vaccine. Profiled with immunoSEQ multiplex PCR; TCRdb holds only in-frame clones, not every one. The sample has 95,000 to 150,000 clones, about 90% seen once. The material was peripheral blood, obtained on day 0 of AZD1222 vaccination. The receptors were gathered from an adult in good health.

The chain uses TRBV7-8 and TRBJ2-6; D remains unclear. V was cut by 5 bases and J by 4 bases, with 12 bases left in between. Germline loops: CDR1 SGHVS, CDR2 FQNEAQ. CDR3 length equals 15 residues. The CDR3: CASSPPGSGANVLTF. Here the CDR3 DNA reads TGTGCCAGCAGCCCCCCCGGTTCCGGGGCCAACGTCCTGACTTTC.

The J gene is TRBJ1-2, the V gene TRBV29-1; D possibly corresponds to TRBD1 (5 bases). CDR1 and CDR2 from the germline V gene are SQVTM and ANQGSEA. The germline V and J ends were trimmed by 6 bases and 5 bases, with 16 bases remaining between them. CDR3 size: 13 residues. CDR3 coding DNA: TGCAGCGTCCTACTTCCAGGGCAGTATGGCTACACCTTC. Residues: CSVLLPGQYGYTF.

The chain joins TRBV4-1 to TRBJ1-3, with 8 bases that match TRBD1. This CDR3 spans 16 amino acids. V lost 4 bases and J lost 0; bases outside the gene matches: 5. The germline V gene has CDR1 MGHRA and CDR2 YSYEKL. The CDR3 sequence is CASSLQGAISGNTIYF. In DNA form, the CDR3 reads TGCGCCAGCAGCCTTCAGGGGGCCATCTCTGGAAACACCATATATTTT.

The V call is TRBV27, the J call TRBJ2-3, with unresolved D. The CDR3 consists of 13 residues. Between the trimmed V and J ends, which lost 8 bases and 1 base, there was a span of 10 bases. Looked up from germline, CDR1 is MNHEY and CDR2 is SMNVEV (reference sequence). The CDR3 DNA is TGTGCCAGCGGATCTTTGGGCACAGATACGCAGTATTTT. It specifies CASGSLGTDTQYF.

The V and J genes are TRBV11-2 and TRBJ2-7, with D unclear. Trimming shortened V by 5 bases and J by 0 bases, and 11 bases separated the two germline ends. This CDR3 has 14 residues. In germline, CDR1 is SGHAT, CDR2 FQNNGV. This CDR3 is CASSPTTDSYEQYF. DNA of the CDR3: TGTGCCAGCAGCCCCACAACGGACTCCTACGAGCAGTACTTC.

The rearrangement joins TRBV4-1 to TRBJ2-4; possibly TRBD1 or TRBD2 for D (6 bases each). The CDR3 consists of 19 residues. Germline V CDR1 and CDR2: MGHRA, YSYEKL. V lost 1 base to trimming and J lost 0 bases, with 19 bases between them. CDR3 DNA sequence: TGCGCCAGCAGCCAAGGGGACGGGGGCAGGCCCCTAGCCAAAAACATTCAGTACTTC. Protein product: CASSQGDGGRPLAKNIQYF.

The chain employs TRBV3-1 (or the pseudogene TRBV3-2) and TRBJ2-3; 7 bases agree with TRBD2. After removal of 7 bases from V and 5 bases from J, the junction contained 9 bases not matched to a gene. Per the germline V gene, CDR1 is LGHDT and CDR2 is YNNKEL (reference sequence). CDR3 length: 14 residues. CDR3 region: CASTRSAGRDTQYF. CDR3 sequence (DNA): TGTGCCAGCACCCGGTCAGCGGGAAGAGATACGCAGTATTTT.

V usage is TRBV19 and J usage is TRBJ1-3; D possibly corresponds to TRBD1 (5 bases). The V end lost 1 base, the J end lost 0 bases, and 10 bases lay between the germline ends. The CDR3 is 16 residues long. Germline V lookup: CDR1 LNHDA, CDR2 SQIVND (reference sequence). The CDR3 coding sequence is TGTGCCAGTAGTATAGGGGGCTGCTGCTCTGGAAACACCATATATTTT. Its protein product is CASSIGGCCSGNTIYF.

The V and J genes are TRBV6-6 and TRBJ1-1; unclear D gene. With 6 bases removed from V and 3 bases from J, the gap between germline ends came to 11 bases. The CDR3 runs to 13 residues. Looked up from germline, CDR1 is MNHNY and CDR2 is SVGAGI (reference sequence). The CDR3 DNA follows: TGTGCCAGCAGGACACCTAGAGACACTGAAGCTTTCTTT. Its protein is CASRTPRDTEAFF.

The V and J genes are TRBV7-2 and TRBJ2-2; no definite D call. The germline gives CDR1 SGHTA, CDR2 FQGNSA. The V end lost 4 bases, the J end lost 5 bases, and 17 bases lay between the germline ends. This CDR3 has 16 amino acids. CDR3 sequence: CASSSGPLEKTGELFF. CDR3 DNA sequence: TGTGCCAGCAGCTCTGGACCTCTCGAAAAGACCGGGGAGCTGTTTTTT.

V is TRBV6-5 and J is TRBJ1-1; the match to TRBD1 covers 7 bases. CDR1 is MNHEY and CDR2 is SVGAGI in the germline V gene. Trimming cost V 6 bases and J 1 base; bases outside gene matches: 5. The CDR3 has 14 residues. The CDR3 here is CASRGDRPNTEAFF. The CDR3 nucleotides read TGTGCCAGCAGGGGGGACAGACCGAACACTGAAGCTTTCTTT.

V and J are TRBV18 and TRBJ1-1; D is undetermined. CDR1 and CDR2 from the germline V gene are KGHSH and LQKENI. V lost 3 bases and J 4 bases, leaving 15 bases between the germline ends. The CDR3 has 15 amino acids. The DNA for the CDR3 is TGTGCCAGCTCACCGTCTCTGGAGGGCGGCACTGAAGCTTTCTTT. The encoded protein is CASSPSLEGGTEAFF.

The CDR3 DNA reads TGCAGTGCTAGTCTTGCAGATACGCAGTATTTT. Its protein product is CSASLADTQYF. The V and J genes are TRBV20-1 and TRBJ2-3; D is uncertain. The CDR3 consists of 11 residues. The V and J ends lost 3 bases and 4 bases respectively, with 5 bases between them. Germline loops: CDR1 DFQATT, CDR2 SNEGSKA (reference sequence).

This clone showed up just once. The rearrangement links TRBV7-2 to TRBJ1-2, with TRBD1 matching over 9 bases. The CDR3 length is 15 residues. CDR1 and CDR2 from the germline V gene are SGHTA and FQGNSA. V lost 1 base, J lost 7 bases, and 7 bases stayed unmatched. CDR3 loop: CASSLGPRDRAGYTF. CDR3 DNA: TGTGCCAGCAGCTTAGGACCCCGGGACAGGGCTGGCTACACCTTC.

The genes are TRBV5-4 and TRBJ2-7, with TRBD1 matching 8 bases. CDR3 size: 14 residues. CDR1 and CDR2 from the germline V gene are SGHNT and YYREEE (reference sequence). With V trimmed by 4 bases and J by 2 bases, 5 bases remained unmatched. CDR3 DNA: TGTGCCAGCAGCACAGGACAGGGACCCTACGAGCAGTACTTC. This codes for CASSTGQGPYEQYF.

The gene calls are TRBV19 and TRBJ1-3; 9 bases map to TRBD1. The CDR3 sequence is 20 residues long. The V gene end was trimmed by 0 bases and the J gene end by 4 bases; junction bases not matched to a gene: 16. Looked up from germline, CDR1 is LNHDA and CDR2 is SQIVND (reference sequence). The CDR3 nucleotides are TGTGCCAGTAGTATAGACGGGGAGACGACCGGGACAGGGAGCGGAAACACCATATATTTT. Translating it yields CASSIDGETTGTGSGNTIYF.

This chain connects TRBV7-8 to TRBJ2-7; 8 nucleotides align to TRBD1. This CDR3 is built from 13 residues. The germline V gene has CDR1 SGHVS and CDR2 FQNEAQ. V was clipped by 5 bases and J by 8 bases; unmatched bases: 8. CDR3: CASSERTGPKQYF. Here the CDR3 DNA reads TGTGCCAGCAGCGAAAGGACAGGGCCCAAGCAGTACTTC. Combining the CDR3 with reference TRBV7-8 and TRBJ2-7 gives the whole variable domain GAGVSQSPRYKVAKRGQDVALRCDPISGHVSLFWYQQALGQGPEFLTYFQNEAQLDKSGLPSDRFFAERPEGSVSTLKIQRTQQEDSAVYLCASSERTGPKQYFGPGTRLTVT.

The chain has TRBV18 and TRBJ2-7; 7 bases fit TRBD2. J was trimmed by 3 bases and V by 3 bases; bases with no gene match: 5. The CDR3 covers 14 residues. Germline V gene data show CDR1 as KGHSH and CDR2 as LQKENI. CDR3 sequence (DNA): TGTGCCAGCTCACCCTCGGGGACTATCTACGAGCAGTACTTC. Amino acids: CASSPSGTIYEQYF.

The chain joins TRBV7-2 to TRBJ2-5; 16 nucleotides match TRBD2. V shed 1 base and J 0 bases; nucleotides not matched to a gene: 5. Per the germline V gene, CDR1 is SGHTA and CDR2 is FQGNSA. This CDR3 is built from 19 residues. The CDR3 reads CASSLGLGLAGGNQETQYF. CDR3 bases: TGTGCCAGCAGCTTAGGTTTGGGACTAGCGGGAGGGAACCAAGAGACCCAGTACTTC.

J is TRBJ2-3 and V is TRBV7-3; tentatively, D is TRBD1 (6 bases). The CDR3 loop spans 15 amino acids. Germline CDR1 and CDR2: SGHTA and FQGTGA. V lost 1 base and J 0 bases, leaving 8 bases between the germline ends. The CDR3, as DNA: TGTGCCAGCAGCTTAAGGGACACTAGCACAGATACGCAGTATTTT. Amino acids: CASSLRDTSTDTQYF. The full variable domain, completed using reference TRBV7-3 and TRBJ2-3, is GAGVSQTPSNKVTEKGKYVELRCDPISGHTALYWYRQSLGQGPEFLIYFQGTGAADDSGLPNDRFFAVRPEGSVSTLKIQRTERGDSAVYLCASSLRDTSTDTQYFGPGTRLTVL.

The chain links TRBV6-5 to TRBJ2-2, with D perhaps being TRBD1 or TRBD2 (6 bases each). The CDR3 sequence is 15 residues long. The V gene lost 6 bases and the J gene lost 3 bases, with 14 bases spanning the gap. Germline values: CDR1 MNHEY, CDR2 SVGAGI. CDR3 coding DNA: TGTGCCAGCAGCCCCCCAGGGGAGGACACCGGGGAGCTGTTTTTT. Amino acids: CASSPPGEDTGELFF.